Many counts were recorded for the clone carrying this T cell receptor beta chain. Its antigen is as yet unknown. One entry per CDR3 protein results from TCRdb running MiXCR on the 5' RACE reads. The table records roughly 230,000 distinct CDR3 sequences, over 9.5% of them present only once. The data derive from a study of CD8 T cells in ankylosing spondylitis. Study-level points and caveats: The clones that were linked to disease were reported to be significantly enriched in matched synovial fluid samples from ankylosing spondylitis patients.

This CDR3 is built from 14 residues. With V trimmed by 6 bases and J by 8 bases, 12 bases remained unmatched. Germline V gene sequence: CDR1 DFQATT, CDR2 SNEGSKA (reference sequence). What was sequenced was blood, either unsorted or a sorted T cell fraction (not recorded which). This TCR was sampled from a male donor with ankylosing spondylitis or in good health (not recorded which). The V and J genes are TRBV20-1 and TRBJ2-1, with TRBD2 matching 8 bases. The CDR3 nucleotides read TGCAGTGCCACCTTGGGCCTAGCGGGCGATGAGCAGTTCTTC. Amino acid sequence: CSATLGLAGDEQFF.